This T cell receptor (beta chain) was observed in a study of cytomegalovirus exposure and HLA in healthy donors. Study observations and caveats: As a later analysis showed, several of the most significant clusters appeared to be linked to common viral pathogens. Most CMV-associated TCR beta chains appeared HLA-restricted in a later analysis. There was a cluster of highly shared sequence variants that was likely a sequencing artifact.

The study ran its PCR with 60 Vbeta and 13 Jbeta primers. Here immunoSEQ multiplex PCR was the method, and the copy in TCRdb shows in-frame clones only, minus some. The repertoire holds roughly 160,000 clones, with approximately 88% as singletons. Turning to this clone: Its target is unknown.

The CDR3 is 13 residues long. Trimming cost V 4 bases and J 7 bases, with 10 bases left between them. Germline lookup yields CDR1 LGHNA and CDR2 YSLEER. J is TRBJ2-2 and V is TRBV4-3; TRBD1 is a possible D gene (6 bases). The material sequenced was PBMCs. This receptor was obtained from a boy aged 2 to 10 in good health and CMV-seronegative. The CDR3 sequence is CASSPATGGELFF. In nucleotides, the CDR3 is TGCGCCAGCAGCCCAGCGACAGGCGGGGAGCTGTTTTTT.